Below are 21 T cell receptor beta chains sequenced from a single sample in a study of T cells after yellow fever vaccination. TCRdb reanalysed the 5' RACE reads using MiXCR and keeps one entry per CDR3 protein. The sample has some 500,000 distinct CDR3 sequences, roughly 14% seen once. The sequences come from PBMCs, collected on the day of the yellow fever booster vaccination. Source of these receptors: a man aged 30-40 years who received the YFV17D yellow fever vaccine.

This sequence joins TRBV6-2 or TRBV6-3 and TRBJ2-5; TRBD2 aligns across 10 bases. The CDR3 length is 15 residues. V shed 8 bases and J 2 bases; nucleotides not matched to a gene: 8. Germline V gene sequence: CDR1 MNHEY, CDR2 SVGEGT. The CDR3 loop reads CASHSSGSRQETQYF. As DNA, the CDR3 is TGTGCCAGCCATTCTAGCGGGAGTAGACAAGAGACCCAGTACTTC.

J is TRBJ2-3 and V is TRBV11-3; no clear D. V was trimmed by 3 bases and J by 4 bases, leaving 11 bases between them. The length of the CDR3 is 14 residues. The germline gives CDR1 SGHNT, CDR2 YENEEA. The CDR3 reads CASSLLSPPDTQYF. For the CDR3, the DNA is TGTGCCAGCAGCTTGCTATCTCCCCCAGATACGCAGTATTTT.

The chain uses TRBV6-1 and TRBJ2-1, with 14 positions matching TRBD2. V lost 6 bases, J lost 12 bases, and 10 bases stayed unmatched. This CDR3 comprises 15 residues. CDR1 and CDR2 from the germline V gene are MNHNS and SASEGT. The CDR3 protein is CASRPGLAGVIGQFF. CDR3 bases: TGTGCCAGCAGACCGGGACTAGCGGGAGTAATCGGGCAGTTCTTC.

This rearrangement joins TRBV12-3 or TRBV12-4 to TRBJ2-2, with D perhaps given as TRBD1 or TRBD2 (6 bases each). Trimming pared 5 bases from V and 14 bases from J, leaving 21 bases between. This CDR3 is built from 14 residues. The CDR3 DNA sequence: TGTGCCAGCAGTCCGACGTTGGGGGGCGCGTTTCTGTTTTTT. It codes for CASSPTLGGAFLFF.

The chain has TRBV12-3 or TRBV12-4 and TRBJ2-7; TRBD1 matches at 7 bases. The CDR3 is made up of 13 amino acids. The V and J ends lost 3 bases and 4 bases, in that order; junction bases with no gene match: 3. Here the CDR3 reads CASSFDRDYEQYF. CDR3 coding DNA: TGTGCCAGCAGTTTTGACAGGGATTACGAGCAGTACTTC.

A few counts support this clonotype. The rearrangement joins TRBV12-3 or TRBV12-4 to TRBJ2-7, with 11 nucleotides matching TRBD2. The trim removed 5 bases at V and 5 bases at J, leaving 8 bases unmatched. The CDR3 is 15 amino acids. The CDR3: CASSILSGRGDEQYF. The CDR3 DNA is TGTGCCAGCAGTATCCTTAGCGGGAGGGGCGACGAGCAGTACTTC.

The V gene is TRBV29-1, the J gene TRBJ2-7; D possibly corresponds to TRBD1 (5 bases). This CDR3 region has 13 residues. The V end lost 5 bases, the J end lost 2 bases, and 13 bases lay between the germline ends. Germline V gene sequence: CDR1 SQVTM, CDR2 ANQGSEA. CDR3 loop: CSVLQGATYEQYF. In nucleotides, the CDR3 is TGCAGCGTTTTGCAGGGTGCAACCTACGAGCAGTACTTC.

This clonotype was seen a few times. V and J are TRBV20-1 and TRBJ2-3; 9 nucleotides agree with TRBD2. The CDR3 runs to 15 residues. Trimming took 7 bases from V and 3 from J; bases not matched to a gene: 11. Germline loops: CDR1 DFQATT, CDR2 SNEGSKA (reference sequence). The CDR3 spells CSVTSAGGPTDTQYF. The CDR3 DNA is TGCAGTGTTACCAGCGCGGGAGGGCCGACAGATACGCAGTATTTT.

This chain joins TRBV10-3 and TRBJ2-5; no clear D. With 0 bases removed from V and 4 bases from J, the gap between germline ends came to 9 bases. The CDR3 length is 14 residues. Germline V gives CDR1 ENHRY, CDR2 SYGVKD. The CDR3: CAISESGPGETQYF. CDR3 DNA: TGTGCCATCAGTGAGTCCGGGCCCGGAGAGACCCAGTACTTC.

This clonotype was seen more than once but under ten times. The chain recombines TRBV20-1 with TRBJ1-5; the match to TRBD1 covers 9 bases. V gave up 3 bases and J gave up 3 bases; unmatched junction bases: 6. Germline CDR1 reads DFQATT; CDR2 reads SNEGSKA (reference sequence). The CDR3 is made up of 15 amino acids. CDR3 in DNA: TGCAGTGCTAGTCCCGGGACAGGGATCAATCAGCCCCAGCATTTT. Its translation: CSASPGTGINQPQHF.

This clonotype was observed a handful of times. This sequence joins TRBV20-1 and TRBJ2-7; 13 bases agree with TRBD2. Germline V gene sequence: CDR1 DFQATT, CDR2 SNEGSKA (reference sequence). The CDR3 extends over 15 amino acids. Germline trimming cut 6 bases from V and 6 bases from J; bases unmatched to any gene: 11. The DNA for the CDR3 is TGCAGTGCGAAGACGGGACTAGCGGGACCGAGCGAGCAGTACTTC. Protein sequence: CSAKTGLAGPSEQYF.

V gene TRBV6-1 combines with J gene TRBJ2-1; no definite D call. CDR1 is MNHNS and CDR2 is SASEGT in the germline V gene. Trimming left V 1 base short and J 1 base short, with 5 bases between. The length of the CDR3 is 14 residues. CDR3 sequence reads: CASSEGFSYNEQFF. DNA of the CDR3: TGTGCCAGCAGTGAAGGATTTTCCTACAATGAGCAGTTCTTC.

The rearrangement links TRBV7-2 to TRBJ1-1; D remains ambiguous. With 5 bases removed from V and 5 bases from J, the gap between germline ends came to 15 bases. The germline gives CDR1 SGHTA, CDR2 FQGNSA. CDR3 length: 14 amino acids. DNA for the CDR3: TGTGCCAGCAGCCCCCCAGTGGGTCGAACTGAAGCTTTCTTT. Translated: CASSPPVGRTEAFF.

The V and J genes are TRBV6-1 and TRBJ2-3, with TRBD2 matching over 8 bases. Looked up from germline, CDR1 is MNHNS and CDR2 is SASEGT. The CDR3 loop spans 15 amino acids. The V and J ends lost 7 bases and 0 bases, in that order; junction bases with no gene match: 6. Written as DNA, the CDR3 is TGTGCCAGCATTGGTAGCGGGGTAAGCACAGATACGCAGTATTTT. This translates into CASIGSGVSTDTQYF.

A few counts support this clonotype. The rearrangement uses TRBV3-1 and TRBJ1-2; tentative D call: TRBD1 (5 bases). Trimming removed 2 bases from V and 4 bases from J, with 11 bases in between. The CDR3 runs 14 residues. CDR1 and CDR2 (germline): LGHDT, YNNKEL (reference sequence). The chain's CDR3 is CASSQPGAGYGYTF. As DNA, the CDR3 is TGTGCCAGCAGCCAACCCGGGGCCGGCTATGGCTACACCTTC. The full variable domain, completed using reference TRBV3-1 and TRBJ1-2, is DTAVSQTPKYLVTQMGNDKSIKCEQNLGHDTMYWYKQDSKKFLKIMFSYNNKELIINETVPNRFSPKSPDKAHLNLHINSLELGDSAVYFCASSQPGAGYGYTFGSGTRLTVV.

This clonotype has only one observation. The chain carries TRBV21-1 and TRBJ2-5; whether TRBD2, the table's D call, matches the DNA was not checked. TRBV21-1 is a pseudogene segment. The CDR3 is made up of 17 amino acids. CDR3 in amino acids: CASSKYYGGRERETQYF. CDR3 in DNA: TGTGCCAGCAGCAAATACTACGGGGGACGGGAGAGAGAGACCCAGTACTTC.

This clonotype was recorded a few times. This chain connects TRBV7-6 to TRBJ2-6; tentative D call: TRBD2 (6 bases). Looked up from germline, CDR1 is SGHVS and CDR2 is FNYEAQ. This CDR3 region has 18 residues. V shed 5 bases and J shed 1 base, with 18 bases lying between them. For the CDR3, the DNA is TGTGCCAGCAGCCGGATGCCTAGCGCCTCATCTGGGGCCAACGTCCTGACTTTC. Its translation is CASSRMPSASSGANVLTF.

This clonotype has just a few counts. This chain connects TRBV6-1 to TRBJ1-3; D not certain. CDR1 is MNHNS, CDR2 SASEGT, per germline. Trimming cost V 0 bases and J 4 bases, with 13 bases left between them. The CDR3 is 16 amino acids. The CDR3 sequence is CASSEARRHYGNTIYF. The CDR3 coding sequence is TGTGCCAGCAGTGAAGCGAGAAGGCACTACGGAAACACCATATATTTT.

The rearrangement links TRBV19 to TRBJ1-5; D remains ambiguous. This CDR3 is 15 amino acids long. V shed 8 bases and J shed 3 bases, with 17 bases lying between them. CDR1 is LNHDA, CDR2 SQIVND, per germline (reference sequence). CDR3 amino acids: CASVTGHRSNQPQHF. The CDR3 DNA follows: TGTGCCAGTGTTACGGGCCACAGATCCAATCAGCCCCAGCATTTT.

The rearrangement joins TRBV5-1 to TRBJ2-1, with 9 bases identical to TRBD1. V trimming: 4 bases; J trimming: 7 bases; junction bases outside the gene matches: 6. Per germline, CDR1 SGHRS and CDR2 YFSETQ. The CDR3 is made up of 14 amino acids. This chain's CDR3 is CASSQGQGPNEQFF. CDR3 nucleotide sequence: TGCGCCAGCAGCCAGGGACAGGGACCGAATGAGCAGTTCTTC.

A few counts support this clonotype. The V gene is TRBV5-4, the J gene TRBJ2-3; no firm D call. The CDR3 length is 13 residues. The germline V and J ends were trimmed by 0 bases and 5 bases, with 7 bases remaining between them. The germline gives CDR1 SGHNT, CDR2 YYREEE (reference sequence). The CDR3 here is CASSLERIDTQYF. In nucleotides, the CDR3 is TGTGCCAGCAGCTTGGAGAGGATAGATACGCAGTATTTT.